Here is one TCR beta chain with its context. This entry comes from a study of cytomegalovirus exposure and HLA in healthy donors. The PCR ran on 60 Vbeta and 13 Jbeta primers. Sequenced by immunoSEQ multiplex PCR; TCRdb stores in-frame clones only, minus some. Here the sample spans about 94,000 clones, approximately 76% being singletons. The CDR3 length is 14 residues. V dropped 0 bases and J dropped 0 bases, with 6 bases sitting between them. Germline CDR1 and CDR2: SGHRS and YFSETQ. The TCR was taken from a male donor in good health and CMV-seronegative. Input material: PBMCs. The rearrangement uses TRBV5-1 and TRBJ2-5; no clear D. The CDR3 loop is CASSLGAYQETQYF. CDR3 nucleotide sequence: TGCGCCAGCAGCTTGGGAGCGTACCAAGAGACCCAGTACTTC.